Sequencing of this T cell receptor beta chain was carried out in a study of PD-1 blockade in classical Hodgkin lymphoma. Study-wide points: With respect to the repertoire differences, their causes, possibly disease activity or prior therapy, remain undefined.

As to time point: cycle 4 day 1 (C4D1), after less than 7 weeks of nivolumab. All patients relapsed after autologous stem cell transplantation, and brentuximab vedotin exposure varied. CDR3 length: 13 amino acids. The germline gives CDR1 SNHLY, CDR2 FYNNEI. V was clipped by 2 bases and J by 8 bases, with 9 bases between them. About this clone itself: The antigen remains unidentified.

Using immunoSEQ multiplex PCR, the repertoire was profiled, and TCRdb retains in-frame clones only, with some absent. The sample lists 99,000 or so clones; roughly 87% were seen once. The TCR originated in a human donor with classical Hodgkin lymphoma. The sample was peripheral blood mononuclear cells (PBMCs), taken before the fourth cycle of nivolumab. V is TRBV2 and J is TRBJ1-4; D unresolved. The CDR3 region has the DNA TGTGCCAGCAGTGAACAGGTTCGCGAAAAACTGTTTTTT. Its protein product is CASSEQVREKLFF.